This entry lists 15 T cell receptor beta chains sequenced from one sample in a study of control samples from healthy donors and cancer patients. Data came from immunoSEQ multiplex PCR; TCRdb stores just in-frame clones and leaves some out. The sample consists of more than 30,000 clones, approximately 93% of them appearing once. The specimen sequenced was blood. These TCRs come from a man in his 60s in good health.

The chain joins TRBV6-6 to TRBJ1-2, with D perhaps TRBD1 (5 bases). The CDR3 loop spans 14 amino acids. With 2 bases removed from V and 1 base from J, the gap between germline ends came to 8 bases. Germline CDR1 is MNHNY and CDR2 is SVGAGI (reference sequence). The DNA of the CDR3 is TGTGCCAGCAGTTACGACAGTTTTAACTATGGCTACACCTTC. As protein: CASSYDSFNYGYTF.

This clone was observed a single time. This sequence joins TRBV4-1 and TRBJ1-5, with D uncertain. Germline lookup yields CDR1 MGHRA and CDR2 YSYEKL. V lost 4 bases and J lost 0, with 7 bases in between. The CDR3 has 14 amino acids. In DNA form, the CDR3 reads TGCGCCAGCAGCCCCGACCATAGCAATCAGCCCCAGCATTTT. This encodes CASSPDHSNQPQHF.

The CDR3: CASSPNRFGGSPLHF. The CDR3 DNA is TGTGCCAGCAGCCCAAACAGGTTCGGTGGTTCACCCCTCCACTTT. V gene TRBV3-1 (or the pseudogene TRBV3-2) combines with J gene TRBJ1-6; tentatively, D is TRBD1 (5 bases). Germline V gene sequence: CDR1 LGHDT, CDR2 YNNKEL (reference sequence). The CDR3 length is 15 residues. The V gene lost 4 bases and the J gene lost 9 bases, with 16 bases spanning the gap.

The CDR3 sequence is CASSLEGTGATEAFF. DNA of the CDR3: TGTGCCAGCAGCTTAGAGGGGACAGGGGCCACTGAAGCTTTCTTT. The chain couples TRBV11-2 to TRBJ1-1; 10 bases match TRBD1. V was pared by 0 bases and J by 4 bases, with 2 bases of the junction left unmatched. The CDR3 spans 15 residues. Germline values: CDR1 SGHAT, CDR2 FQNNGV.

This clone has just one count. This chain connects TRBV2 to TRBJ2-1; D tentatively fits TRBD1 or TRBD2 (6 bases each). The germline CDR1 and CDR2 sequences are SNHLY and FYNNEI. The CDR3 has 13 amino acids. Between the trimmed V and J ends, which lost 9 bases and 10 bases, there was a span of 19 bases. CDR3 sequence reads: CASAGRGGAEQFF. DNA for the CDR3: TGTGCCAGTGCGGGGAGAGGGGGTGCAGAGCAGTTCTTC.

The V call is TRBV19, the J call TRBJ2-2; D is possibly TRBD1 or TRBD2 (5 bases each). The V end was cut by 5 bases, the J end by 2 bases, with 15 bases between. Germline CDR1 and CDR2: LNHDA and SQIVND (reference sequence). This CDR3 contains 16 residues. Here the CDR3 reads CASSRDLLTNTGELFF. For the CDR3, the DNA is TGTGCCAGTAGTCGGGACCTACTAACTAACACCGGGGAGCTGTTTTTT.

This rearrangement joins TRBV6-6 to TRBJ1-2, with 7 nucleotides matching TRBD1. V lost 5 bases and J lost 0; bases outside the gene matches: 6. CDR3 length equals 15 residues. CDR1 MNHNY and CDR2 SVGAGI come from the germline V gene (reference sequence). The CDR3 loop reads CASSPTGDTNYGYTF. The CDR3 DNA reads TGTGCCAGCAGTCCTACAGGGGACACTAACTATGGCTACACCTTC.

The chain has TRBV10-2 and TRBJ1-5; no firm D call. Germline V lookup: CDR1 WSHSY, CDR2 SAAADI. The CDR3 runs to 14 residues. V was cut by 3 bases and J by 4 bases, with 10 bases left in between. The CDR3 region is CASSDGRVNQPQHF. The CDR3 region has the DNA TGCGCCAGCAGTGATGGTAGGGTAAATCAGCCCCAGCATTTT.

J is TRBJ2-7 and V is TRBV15, with D possibly matching TRBD1 (8 bases). The CDR3 extends over 14 amino acids. Germline assignment: CDR1 LNHNV and CDR2 YYDKDF (reference sequence). The V and J ends lost 0 bases and 12 bases respectively, with 18 bases between them. CDR3 sequence reads: CATSRDVNRGGLYF. In DNA, the CDR3 is TGTGCCACCAGCAGAGACGTAAACAGGGGGGGGCTGTACTTC.

The chain is built from TRBV7-8 and TRBJ2-3, with 10 bases that match TRBD2. Per the germline V gene, CDR1 is SGHVS and CDR2 is FQNEAQ. This CDR3 has 16 residues. V dropped 4 bases and J dropped 0; count of bases not matched to a gene: 4. The CDR3 bases are TGTGCCAGCAGCTCGAGGACTAGCGGCAGCACAGATACGCAGTATTTT. Its translation: CASSSRTSGSTDTQYF.

This chain links TRBV7-9 with TRBJ1-3; 7 bases match TRBD1. V was clipped by 5 bases and J by 0 bases; unmatched bases: 16. Germline assignment: CDR1 SEHNR and CDR2 FQNEAQ (reference sequence). This CDR3 is 19 amino acids long. The CDR3 DNA follows: TGTGCCAGCAGCCTAAGTCTCCCGGGACAGAACCCCTCTGGAAACACCATATATTTT. This sequence encodes CASSLSLPGQNPSGNTIYF.

The J gene is TRBJ1-2, the V gene TRBV4-3; D is unclear. Germline-derived CDR1 and CDR2 are LGHNA and YSLEER. The CDR3 sequence is 15 residues long. The V end lost 0 bases, the J end lost 8 bases, and 16 bases lay between the germline ends. The CDR3 nucleotides are TGCGCCAGCAGCCAAGATCGGAGGATCCTATCCGGCTACACCTTC. It translates to CASSQDRRILSGYTF.

This clone occurred a few times. This sequence joins TRBV18 and TRBJ1-4; possible D gene TRBD1, 6 bases. V gave up 3 bases and J gave up 7 bases, with 18 bases separating them. Germline assignment: CDR1 KGHSH and CDR2 LQKENI. The CDR3 totals 16 residues. CDR3 amino acids: CASSPLGGQWGEKLFF. The CDR3 DNA reads as TGTGCCAGCTCACCCTTAGGAGGACAGTGGGGTGAAAAACTGTTTTTT. Based on the CDR3 plus reference TRBV18 and TRBJ1-4, the full variable domain is NAGVMQNPRHLVRRRGQEARLRCSPMKGHSHVYWYRQLPEEGLKFMVYLQKENIIDESGMPKERFSAEFPKEGPSILRIQQVVRGDSAAYFCASSPLGGQWGEKLFFGSGTQLSVL.

The J gene is TRBJ1-1, the V gene TRBV9, with unresolved D. The germline CDR1 and CDR2 sequences are SGDLS and YYNGEE. The CDR3 has 15 residues. V was shortened by 4 bases and J by 1 base, with 14 bases between the two germline ends. The CDR3 is CASSPSPLKNTEAFF. The CDR3 bases are TGTGCCAGCAGCCCGTCCCCTCTCAAGAACACTGAAGCTTTCTTT.

The genes are TRBV13 and TRBJ2-2; TRBD1 aligns across 8 bases. This CDR3 has 15 amino acids. Losses at the gene ends were 3 bases for V and 6 bases for J; bases not matched to a gene: 6. In germline, CDR1 is PRHDT, CDR2 FYEKMQ (reference sequence). DNA for the CDR3: TGTGCCAGCAGCTTTCGGACAGGGAGTTCCGGGGAGCTGTTTTTT. Protein sequence: CASSFRTGSSGELFF.